These T cell receptor beta chains were read from a single sample in a study of blood T cell repertoires in COVID-19. Repertoires were generated with immunoSEQ multiplex PCR, while TCRdb's copy carries only in-frame clones and drops some. Of approximately 350,000 clones in the sample, less than 90% were seen once. Sequenced sample: PBMCs or T cells enriched from blood (not recorded which). Receptors originate from a woman aged 30 to 39 who had recovered from COVID-19. Both conserved end residues are part of each CDR3. The D gene is left open where the match is weak. Rows may omit the clone size; those that give it use once, few, many or a size class.

j_call d_call v_call clone_size cdr3_aa cdr3_nt
TRBJ2-7 TRBD1 TRBV3-1/TRBV3-2 . CASSQRDRGYEQYF TGTGCCAGCAGCCAGAGGGACAGGGGTTACGAGCAGTACTTC
TRBJ2-7 TRBD2 TRBV19 . CASSTFSGTRPYEQYF TGTGCCAGTAGTACATTTTCCGGGACTAGACCCTACGAGCAGTACTTC
TRBJ2-6 . TRBV6-5 . CASSTGEGANVLTF TGTGCCAGCAGTACAGGAGAAGGGGCCAACGTCCTGACTTTC
TRBJ1-1 . TRBV3-1/TRBV3-2 . CASSQSDREAFF TGTGCCAGCAGCCAATCAGACAGGGAAGCTTTCTTT
TRBJ2-5 . TRBV4-1 . CASSQVASETQYF TGCGCCAGCAGCCAAGTAGCGAGTGAGACCCAGTACTTC
TRBJ1-1 TRBD1 TRBV28 . CASAPHRGQNTEAFF TGTGCCAGCGCTCCCCACAGGGGACAGAACACTGAAGCTTTCTTT
TRBJ2-5 TRBD2 TRBV6-6 . CASSYSKASGQETQYF TGTGCCAGCAGTTACTCGAAGGCTAGCGGCCAAGAGACCCAGTACTTC
TRBJ1-2 TRBD1 TRBV19 . CASVGTGLNYGYTF TGTGCCAGTGTGGGGACAGGGCTAAACTATGGCTACACCTTC
TRBJ2-3 TRBD2 TRBV10-2 . CASIGTSSRTDTQYF TGCGCCAGCATCGGGACTAGCAGCCGCACAGATACGCAGTATTTT
TRBJ2-1 TRBD2 TRBV11-3 few CASSLGGSLHNEQFF TGTGCCAGCAGCTTAGGCGGGAGTCTACACAATGAGCAGTTCTTC
TRBJ2-7 TRBD2 TRBV7-9 . CASTPGLAHEQYF TGTGCCAGCACCCCCGGACTAGCTCACGAGCAGTACTTC
TRBJ2-7 . TRBV3-1/TRBV3-2 . CASSRRKGLARYEQYF TGTGCCAGCAGCCGGCGCAAAGGATTAGCGAGGTACGAGCAGTACTTC
TRBJ1-2 . TRBV3-1/TRBV3-2 . CASSHNLPGGAYGYTF TGTGCCAGCAGCCACAACCTCCCGGGGGGAGCCTATGGCTACACCTTC
TRBJ1-2 . TRBV18 . CASSPLREGGYTF TGTGCCAGCTCACCCCTCCGGGAAGGGGGCTACACCTTC
TRBJ1-5 TRBD1 TRBV6-1 few CASSESGTGINSNQPQHF TGTGCCAGCAGTGAATCCGGGACAGGGATTAATAGCAATCAGCCCCAGCATTTT
TRBJ1-3 . TRBV20-1 . CSASDRNSGNTIYF TGCAGTGCTAGTGACAGAAATTCTGGAAACACCATATATTTT
TRBJ1-1 . TRBV6-2/TRBV6-3 . CASSYASQVGSTEAFF TGTGCCAGCAGTTACGCCTCACAGGTCGGGAGCACTGAAGCTTTCTTT
TRBJ1-1 . TRBV6-6 . CASSIHETGGTEAFF TGTGCCAGCAGCATCCACGAAACCGGGGGCACTGAAGCTTTCTTT
TRBJ2-7 TRBD2 TRBV11-1 . CASSAALAEYEQYF TGTGCCAGCAGCGCAGCACTAGCGGAGTACGAGCAGTACTTC
TRBJ1-5 . TRBV28 . CASSLPGSSNQPQHF TGTGCCAGCAGTTTACCAGGGTCTAGCAATCAGCCCCAGCATTTT
TRBJ1-2 TRBD1 TRBV3-1/TRBV3-2 once CASSQDEWGQDYGYTF TGTGCCAGCAGCCAAGATGAATGGGGACAGGACTATGGCTACACCTTC
TRBJ2-7 TRBD1 TRBV6-5 . CASSYRGDRGYEQYF TGTGCCAGCAGTTACCGAGGAGACAGGGGCTACGAGCAGTACTTC
TRBJ1-6 TRBD1 TRBV19 . CASMGQGLFSPLHF TGTGCCAGTATGGGACAGGGATTGTTCTCACCCCTCCACTTT
TRBJ1-2 . TRBV7-2 . CASSLDRAGYGYTF TGTGCCAGCAGCTTAGACAGGGCCGGCTATGGCTACACCTTC
TRBJ1-6 . TRBV7-6 . CASSLDIGDSYNSPLHF TGTGCCAGCAGCTTAGATATCGGTGACTCCTATAATTCACCCCTCCACTTT
TRBJ1-1 . TRBV28 . CASSLEHTEAFF TGTGCCAGCAGTTTAGAGCACACTGAAGCTTTCTTT
TRBJ2-7 . TRBV6-1 . CASSEGDGGFSYEQYF TGTGCCAGCAGTGAAGGGGACGGGGGTTTCTCCTACGAGCAGTACTTC
TRBJ1-6 . TRBV3-1/TRBV3-2 . CASSLDGSGVNSPLHF TGTGCCAGCAGCCTCGACGGATCAGGGGTGAATTCACCCCTCCACTTT
TRBJ2-2 . TRBV27 . CASRRAGTNTGELFF TGTGCCAGCAGACGGGCGGGGACGAACACCGGGGAGCTGTTTTTT
TRBJ2-3 TRBD1 TRBV7-2 . CASSLGGPGQGSTDTQYF TGTGCCAGCAGCTTAGGGGGGCCAGGACAGGGGAGCACAGATACGCAGTATTTT
TRBJ2-1 TRBD2 TRBV6-5 . CASRETSVGFNEQFF TGTGCCAGCAGAGAGACTAGCGTGGGCTTTAATGAGCAGTTCTTC
TRBJ1-1 TRBD1 TRBV6-5 once CASIKDRVNTEAFF TGTGCCAGCATTAAGGACAGGGTGAACACTGAAGCTTTCTTT
TRBJ2-2 . TRBV7-8 . CASSRRRVGNTGELFF TGTGCCAGCAGCCGCCGTCGGGTTGGTAACACCGGGGAGCTGTTTTTT
TRBJ1-3 . TRBV6-5 . CASSYSGSTSGNTIYF TGTGCCAGCAGTTACTCCGGGTCGACCTCTGGAAACACCATATATTTT
TRBJ2-5 . TRBV19 . CASSIRREQETQYF TGTGCCAGTAGTATCAGACGGGAGCAAGAGACCCAGTACTTC
TRBJ1-1 . TRBV19 . CASSPRGGNTEAFF TGTGCCAGTAGTCCCCGGGGAGGTAACACTGAAGCTTTCTTT
TRBJ2-1 TRBD2 TRBV19 . CASSMTGTSGYNEQFF TGTGCCAGTAGTATGACCGGGACTAGCGGCTACAATGAGCAGTTCTTC
TRBJ2-7 . TRBV3-1/TRBV3-2 . CASSHQDEQYF TGTGCCAGCAGCCACCAGGACGAGCAGTACTTC
TRBJ1-4 . TRBV6-5 . CASSYLLDREKLFF TGTGCCAGCAGTTATCTTCTCGACAGGGAAAAACTGTTTTTT
TRBJ1-1 TRBD1 TRBV4-1 few CASSRTGNTEAFF TGCGCCAGCAGCCGGACAGGGAACACTGAAGCTTTCTTT
TRBJ2-1 TRBD2 TRBV18 . CASSTPTSGIANEQFF TGTGCCAGCTCAACTCCGACTAGCGGGATAGCCAATGAGCAGTTCTTC
TRBJ1-4 TRBD1 TRBV28 . CASNTGTGGGNEKLFF TGTGCCAGCAATACCGGGACAGGGGGCGGAAATGAAAAACTGTTTTTT
TRBJ2-1 TRBD2 TRBV9 . CASSAGSSGAYEQFF TGTGCCAGCAGTGCCGGTTCTAGCGGGGCGTATGAGCAGTTCTTC
TRBJ1-5 . TRBV6-2/TRBV6-3 . CASSYGGSQPQHF TGTGCCAGCAGTTACGGAGGGTCTCAGCCCCAGCATTTT
TRBJ2-7 TRBD2 TRBV5-6 once CASSPAGGSHEQYF TGTGCCAGCAGCCCAGCGGGAGGGTCCCACGAGCAGTACTTC
TRBJ2-3 . TRBV9 . CASSVGTRTSTDTQYF TGTGCCAGCAGCGTAGGTACGCGAACTAGCACAGATACGCAGTATTTT
TRBJ1-3 . TRBV18 . CASSPREGNTIYF TGTGCCAGCTCACCACGGGAGGGAAACACCATATATTTT
TRBJ1-5 TRBD1 TRBV6-5 . CASSPRQGASPQHF TGTGCCAGCAGTCCTAGACAGGGAGCCAGCCCCCAGCATTTT
TRBJ2-5 TRBD2 TRBV5-6 . CASSLTGGETQYF TGTGCCAGCAGCTTGACCGGGGGGGAGACCCAGTACTTC